This T cell receptor beta chain emerged from a study of a mutant IDH1 vaccine in newly diagnosed glioma. The wider study: Eight vaccinations were given in weeks 1, 3, 5, 7, 11, 15, 19 and 23.

Time point denoted: week 5, during vaccination. Each dose of the vaccine consisted of 300 ug of mutant IDH1 20-mer peptide, with topical imiquimod. Some clones are missing from TCRdb's copy, which holds only in-frame ones; the method was immunoSEQ multiplex PCR. The sample yields roughly 54,000 clones, around 81% seen once. Worth noting for this clone: Its antigen is unknown.

Germline V gene data show CDR1 as MNHEY and CDR2 as SMNVEV (reference sequence). This CDR3 spans 20 amino acids. Trimming at V came to 5 bases and at J to 2 bases, leaving 21 bases not matched to a gene. The receptor comes from a man younger than 40 with glioma. V gene TRBV27 combines with J gene TRBJ1-5; 7 nucleotides agree with TRBD1. The material sequenced was PBMCs, taken from a glioma patient whose treatment included an IDH1 peptide vaccine. CDR3 residues: CASSPNRDSILGRGNQPQHF. DNA for the CDR3: TGTGCCAGCAGTCCAAACCGGGACAGCATCCTAGGTCGGGGCAATCAGCCCCAGCATTTT.